This TCR beta chain was obtained from a study of CD8+ T cells in alopecia areata. Study-wide background: By percentage of affected scalp area, the severity of treated patients was scored.

As to treatment: oral pan-JAK inhibitor, 5-10 mg twice daily. Cell sorting on a FACSAria was used to separate CD4+ and CD8+ T cells from the PBMCs. About this clone: Antigen specificity is unknown.

Study-level points and caveats: Higher clonality was seen in lesional scalp than in normal scalp, especially in alopecia totalis/universalis.

cDNA serving as the sequencing template came from extracted, reverse transcribed RNA. Sequencing used immunoSEQ multiplex PCR; TCRdb keeps in-frame clones, though not all of them. The sample gives 100,000 to 150,000 clones, approximately 60% of which show up once; more than 5.5% is in the top ten. The V end lost 6 bases, the J end lost 8 bases, and 24 bases lay between the germline ends. This CDR3 region has 16 residues. Germline V gene sequence: CDR1 SNHLY, CDR2 FYNNEI. This sequence joins TRBV2 and TRBJ2-3; weak D call: TRBD2 (6 bases). The origin of this receptor is a human donor with alopecia areata. The sequenced sample was CD4+ T cells sorted from blood, obtained at week 4, from a patient treated with tofacitinib. CDR3 sequence: CASSPERSIDGGTQYF. For the CDR3, the DNA is TGTGCCAGCAGCCCCGAGCGGAGCATAGACGGGGGTACGCAGTATTTT.